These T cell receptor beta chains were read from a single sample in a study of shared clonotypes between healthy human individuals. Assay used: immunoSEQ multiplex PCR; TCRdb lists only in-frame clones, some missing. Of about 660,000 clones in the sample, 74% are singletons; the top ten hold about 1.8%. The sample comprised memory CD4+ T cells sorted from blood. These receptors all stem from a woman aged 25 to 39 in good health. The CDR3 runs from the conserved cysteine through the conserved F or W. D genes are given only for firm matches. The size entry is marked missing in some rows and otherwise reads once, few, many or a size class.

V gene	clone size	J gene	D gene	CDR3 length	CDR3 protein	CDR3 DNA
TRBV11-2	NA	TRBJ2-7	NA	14	CASSAWDRSYEQYF	TGTGCCAGCAGCGCGTGGGACCGCTCCTACGAGCAGTACTTC
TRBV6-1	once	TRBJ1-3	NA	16	CASSERQRTPGNTIYF	TGTGCCAGCAGTGAAAGACAGAGAACCCCTGGAAACACCATATATTTT
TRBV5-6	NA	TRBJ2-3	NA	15	CASSFWGRGSDTQYF	TGTGCCAGCAGCTTTTGGGGCCGTGGGTCAGATACGCAGTATTTT
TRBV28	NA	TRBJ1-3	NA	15	CASRVRLSSGNTIYF	TGTGCCAGCAGGGTCAGACTTAGCTCTGGAAACACCATATATTTT
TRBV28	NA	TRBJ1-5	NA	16	CASSLWLINSNQPQHF	TGTGCCAGCAGTTTATGGCTGATTAATAGCAATCAGCCCCAGCATTTT
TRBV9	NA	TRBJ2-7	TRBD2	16	CASSSQLAGGTYEQYF	TGTGCCAGCAGCTCCCAATTAGCGGGAGGCACCTACGAGCAGTACTTC
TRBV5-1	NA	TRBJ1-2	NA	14	CASSLAGGQDGYTF	TGCGCCAGCAGCTTGGCCGGGGGGCAGGATGGCTACACCTTC
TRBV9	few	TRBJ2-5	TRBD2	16	CASSGSVGAGEETQYF	TGTGCCAGCAGCGGCTCGGTGGGAGCGGGAGAAGAGACCCAGTACTTC
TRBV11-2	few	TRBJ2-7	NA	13	CASSLSQVEEQYF	TGTGCCAGCAGCTTATCCCAAGTTGAAGAGCAGTACTTC
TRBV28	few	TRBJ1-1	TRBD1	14	CASSLGRGDTEAFF	TGTGCCAGCAGTTTAGGCAGGGGGGACACTGAAGCTTTCTTT
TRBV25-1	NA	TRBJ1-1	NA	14	CASSVGGRRTEAFF	TGTGCCAGCAGTGTTGGGGGTCGGAGAACTGAAGCTTTCTTT
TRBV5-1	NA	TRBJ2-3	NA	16	CASSLGADFSTDTQYF	TGCGCCAGCAGCTTGGGGGCAGACTTTAGCACAGATACGCAGTATTTT
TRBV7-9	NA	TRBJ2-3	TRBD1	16	CASSWGTGTSTDTQYF	TGTGCCAGCAGCTGGGGGACAGGGACTAGCACAGATACGCAGTATTTT
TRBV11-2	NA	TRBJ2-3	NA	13	CASSVAGTDTQYF	TGTGCCAGCAGCGTCGCGGGCACAGATACGCAGTATTTT
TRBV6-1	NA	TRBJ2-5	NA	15	CASSEAGGGQETQYF	TGTGCCAGCAGTGAAGCGGGAGGAGGACAAGAGACCCAGTACTTC
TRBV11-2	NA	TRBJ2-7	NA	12	CASSRNPYEQYF	TGTGCCAGCAGCCGGAACCCCTACGAGCAGTACTTC
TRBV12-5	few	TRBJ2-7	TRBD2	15	CASGTPAGGRYEQYF	TGTGCTAGTGGCACCCCAGCGGGAGGGCGCTACGAGCAGTACTTC
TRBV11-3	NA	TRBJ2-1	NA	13	CASSPGVVHEQFF	TGTGCCAGCAGCCCGGGAGTAGTACATGAGCAGTTCTTC
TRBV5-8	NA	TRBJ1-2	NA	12	CASRHVRGGYTF	TGTGCCAGCAGGCACGTGAGGGGAGGCTACACCTTC
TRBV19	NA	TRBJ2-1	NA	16	CASSVGTPIANTEQFF	TGTGCCAGTAGTGTCGGGACTCCTATAGCTAATACTGAGCAGTTCTTC
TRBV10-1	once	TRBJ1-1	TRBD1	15	CASSELPGQKTEAFF	TGCGCCAGCAGTGAGTTGCCGGGACAGAAAACTGAAGCTTTCTTT
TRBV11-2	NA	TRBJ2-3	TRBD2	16	CASSLGGGSVGDTQYF	TGTGCCAGCAGCTTAGGGGGGGGTAGCGTTGGAGATACGCAGTATTTT
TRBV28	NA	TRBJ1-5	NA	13	CASSKGQNQPQHF	TGTGCCAGCAGTAAGGGGCAGAATCAGCCCCAGCATTTT
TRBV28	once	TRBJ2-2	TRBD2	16	CASSSTSAGITGELFF	TGTGCCAGCAGTTCGACCTCAGCGGGGATCACCGGGGAGCTGTTTTTT
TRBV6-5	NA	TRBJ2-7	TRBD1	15	CASSYSGTGEYEQYF	TGTGCCAGCAGTTACTCCGGGACAGGGGAGTACGAGCAGTACTTC
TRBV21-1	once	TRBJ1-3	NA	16	CASSNQSRTSGNTIYF	TGTGCCAGCAGCAACCAAAGCCGGACCTCTGGAAACACCATATATTTT
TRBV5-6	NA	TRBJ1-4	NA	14	CASSLLARGEKLFF	TGTGCCAGCAGCTTGCTGGCTCGGGGGGAAAAACTGTTTTTT
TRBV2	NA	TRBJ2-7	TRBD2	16	CASTSLRAGGPIEQYF	TGTGCCAGCACCTCCTTAAGGGCGGGAGGGCCTATCGAGCAGTACTTC
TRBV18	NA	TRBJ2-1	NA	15	CASSPGEIEDNEQFF	TGTGCCAGCTCACCAGGGGAGATTGAGGACAATGAGCAGTTCTTC
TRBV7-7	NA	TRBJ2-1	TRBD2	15	CASSLTSEDYNEQFF	TGTGCCAGCAGCTTGACTAGCGAGGATTACAATGAGCAGTTCTTC
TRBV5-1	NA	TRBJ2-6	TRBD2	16	CASRRTSVPGANVLTF	TGCGCCAGCCGCAGGACTAGCGTGCCTGGGGCCAACGTCCTGACTTTC
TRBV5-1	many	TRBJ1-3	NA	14	CASSPGTDGNTIYF	TGCGCCAGCAGCCCGGGGACGGATGGAAACACCATATATTTT
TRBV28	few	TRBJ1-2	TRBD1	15	CASELTGGKNYGYTF	TGTGCCAGCGAACTTACAGGGGGCAAGAACTATGGCTACACCTTC
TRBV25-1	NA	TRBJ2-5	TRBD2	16	CASSELRTSGRGEQYF	TGTGCCAGCAGTGAACTAAGGACTAGCGGGAGGGGGGAGCAGTACTTC
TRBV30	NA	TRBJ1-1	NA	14	CALSGAQANTEAFF	TGTGCCCTCTCCGGTGCGCAGGCAAACACTGAAGCTTTCTTT
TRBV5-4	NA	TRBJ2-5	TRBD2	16	CASSVQGTRSRETQYF	TGTGCCAGCAGCGTACAAGGGACTAGGAGTCGAGAGACCCAGTACTTC
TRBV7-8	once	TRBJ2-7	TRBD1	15	CASSLGSGTAYEQYF	TGTGCCAGCAGCTTAGGCTCCGGGACAGCCTACGAGCAGTACTTC
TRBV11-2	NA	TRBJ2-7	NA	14	CASSPQRDSYEQYF	TGTGCCAGCAGCCCACAGCGGGACAGCTACGAGCAGTACTTC
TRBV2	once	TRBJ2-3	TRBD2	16	CASSVLGTSATDTQYF	TGTGCCAGCAGTGTATTGGGGACTAGCGCAACAGATACGCAGTATTTT
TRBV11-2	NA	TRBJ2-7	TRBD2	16	CASSLGGSGRSYEQYF	TGTGCCAGCAGCTTAGGCGGTAGCGGGAGGTCCTACGAGCAGTACTTC
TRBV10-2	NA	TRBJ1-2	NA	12	CASSAGAWSYTF	TGCGCCAGCAGTGCGGGGGCGTGGAGCTACACCTTC
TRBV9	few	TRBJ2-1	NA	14	CASSVSSIYNEQFF	TGTGCCAGCAGCGTCTCGAGTATATACAATGAGCAGTTCTTC
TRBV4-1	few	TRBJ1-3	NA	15	CASSQDRYLGNTIYF	TGCGCCAGCAGCCAAGATAGGTACCTCGGAAACACCATATATTTT
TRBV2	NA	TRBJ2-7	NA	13	CASSRQGRYEQYF	TGTGCCAGCAGTCGGCAGGGGCGCTACGAGCAGTACTTC
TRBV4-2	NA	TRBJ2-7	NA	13	CASSQTLDYEQYF	TGTGCCAGCAGCCAAACACTCGACTACGAGCAGTACTTC
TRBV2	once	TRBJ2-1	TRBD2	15	CASKPGLAGTNEQFF	TGTGCCAGCAAACCGGGACTAGCGGGGACCAATGAGCAGTTCTTC
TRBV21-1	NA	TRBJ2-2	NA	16	CASSKSAAGGVGELFF	TGTGCCAGCAGCAAAAGTGCAGCGGGAGGCGTCGGGGAGCTGTTTTTT
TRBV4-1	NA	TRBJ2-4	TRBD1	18	CASSQEIFRTGPKNIQYF	TGCGCCAGCAGCCAAGAGATCTTTCGGACAGGGCCCAAAAACATTCAGTACTTC
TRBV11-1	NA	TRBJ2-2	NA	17	CASSPHFGGPFTGELFF	TGTGCCAGCAGCCCGCACTTTGGGGGCCCCTTCACCGGGGAGCTGTTTTTT
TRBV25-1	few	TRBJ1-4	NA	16	CASSEGGNRDHEKLFF	TGTGCCAGCAGTGAAGGTGGGAACAGGGATCATGAAAAACTGTTTTTT
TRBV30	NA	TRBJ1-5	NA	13	CAWSPGGNQPQHF	TGTGCCTGGAGTCCTGGAGGGAATCAGCCCCAGCATTTT